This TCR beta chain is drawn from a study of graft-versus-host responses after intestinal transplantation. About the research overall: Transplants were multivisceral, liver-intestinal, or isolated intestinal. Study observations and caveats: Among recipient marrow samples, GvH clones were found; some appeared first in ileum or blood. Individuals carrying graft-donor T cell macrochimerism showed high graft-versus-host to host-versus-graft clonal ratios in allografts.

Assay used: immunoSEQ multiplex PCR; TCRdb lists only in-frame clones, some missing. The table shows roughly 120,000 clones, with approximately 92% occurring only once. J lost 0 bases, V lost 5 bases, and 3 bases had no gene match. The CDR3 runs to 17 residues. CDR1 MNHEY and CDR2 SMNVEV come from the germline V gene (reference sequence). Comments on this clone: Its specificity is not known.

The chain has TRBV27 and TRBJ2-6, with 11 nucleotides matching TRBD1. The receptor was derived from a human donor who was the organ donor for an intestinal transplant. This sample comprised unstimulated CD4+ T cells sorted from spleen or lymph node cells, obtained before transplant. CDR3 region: CASSAGTGGSGANVLTF. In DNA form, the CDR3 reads TGTGCCAGCAGTGCCGGGACAGGGGGCTCTGGGGCCAACGTCCTGACTTTC. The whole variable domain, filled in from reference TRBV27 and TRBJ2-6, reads EAQVTQNPRYLITVTGKKLTVTCSQNMNHEYMSWYRQDPGLGLRQIYYSMNVEVTDKGDVPEGYKVSRKEKRNFPLILESPSPNQTSLYFCASSAGTGGSGANVLTFGAGSRLTVL.